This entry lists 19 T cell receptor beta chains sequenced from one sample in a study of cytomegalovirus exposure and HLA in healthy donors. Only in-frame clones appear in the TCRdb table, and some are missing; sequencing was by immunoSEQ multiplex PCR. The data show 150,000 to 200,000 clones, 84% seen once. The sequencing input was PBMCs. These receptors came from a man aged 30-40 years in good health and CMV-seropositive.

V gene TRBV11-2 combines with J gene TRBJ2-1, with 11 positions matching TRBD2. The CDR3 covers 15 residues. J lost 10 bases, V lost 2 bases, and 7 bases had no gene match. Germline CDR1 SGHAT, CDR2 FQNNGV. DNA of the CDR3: TGTGCCAGCAGCTTATTGACTAGCGGGACAGACGAGCAGTTCTTC. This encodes CASSLLTSGTDEQFF. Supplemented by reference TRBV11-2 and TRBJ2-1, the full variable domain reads EAGVAQSPRYKIIEKRQSVAFWCNPISGHATLYWYQQILGQGPKLLIQFQNNGVVDDSQLPKDRFSAERLKGVDSTLKIQPAKLEDSAVYLCASSLLTSGTDEQFFGPGTRLTVL.

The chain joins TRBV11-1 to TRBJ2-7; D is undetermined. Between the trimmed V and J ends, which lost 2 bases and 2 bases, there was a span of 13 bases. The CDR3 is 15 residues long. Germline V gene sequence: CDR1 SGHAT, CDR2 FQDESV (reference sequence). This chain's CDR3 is CASSLRGSLTYEQYF. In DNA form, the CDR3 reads TGTGCCAGCAGCTTAAGAGGCAGCCTTACCTACGAGCAGTACTTC.

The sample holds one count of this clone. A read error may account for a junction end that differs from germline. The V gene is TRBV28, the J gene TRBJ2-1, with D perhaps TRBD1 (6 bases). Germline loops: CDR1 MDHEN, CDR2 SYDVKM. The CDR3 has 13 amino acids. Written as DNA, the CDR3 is TGTGCCAGCAGTTTGACCCGGGAAAGGGCAGGGGTCTTC. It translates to CASSLTRERAGVF.

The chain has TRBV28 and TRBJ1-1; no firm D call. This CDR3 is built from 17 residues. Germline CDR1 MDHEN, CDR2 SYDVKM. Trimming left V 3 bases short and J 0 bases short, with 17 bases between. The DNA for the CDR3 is TGTGCCAGCAGTTTTTCTTCGAATGGACTGTTGAACACTGAAGCTTTCTTT. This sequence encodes CASSFSSNGLLNTEAFF.

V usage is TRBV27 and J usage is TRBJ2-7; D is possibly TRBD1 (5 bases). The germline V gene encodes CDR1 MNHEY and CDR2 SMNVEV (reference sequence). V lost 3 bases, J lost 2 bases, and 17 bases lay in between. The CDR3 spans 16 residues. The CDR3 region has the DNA TGTGCCAGCAGTTTGTCGGTGACAGCTACTCCCTACGAGCAGTACTTC. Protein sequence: CASSLSVTATPYEQYF.

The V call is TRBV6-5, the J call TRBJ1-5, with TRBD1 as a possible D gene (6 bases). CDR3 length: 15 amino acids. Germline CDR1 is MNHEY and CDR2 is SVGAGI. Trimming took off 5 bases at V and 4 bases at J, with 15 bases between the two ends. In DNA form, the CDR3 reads TGTGCCAGCAGTCCACTACAGGGCGCAAATCAGCCCCAGCATTTT. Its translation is CASSPLQGANQPQHF.

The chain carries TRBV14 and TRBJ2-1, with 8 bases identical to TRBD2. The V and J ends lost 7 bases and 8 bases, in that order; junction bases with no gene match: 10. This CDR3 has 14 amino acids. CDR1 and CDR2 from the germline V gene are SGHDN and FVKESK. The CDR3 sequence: CASNGRGPWDEQFF. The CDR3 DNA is TGTGCCAGCAACGGGAGGGGCCCGTGGGATGAGCAGTTCTTC.

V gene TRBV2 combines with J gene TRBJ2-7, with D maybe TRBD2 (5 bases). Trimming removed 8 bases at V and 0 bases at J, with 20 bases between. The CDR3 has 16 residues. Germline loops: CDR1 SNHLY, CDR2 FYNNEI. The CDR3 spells CASRISRGLSSYEQYF. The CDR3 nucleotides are TGTGCCAGCCGAATCTCCCGGGGTTTGAGCTCCTACGAGCAGTACTTC. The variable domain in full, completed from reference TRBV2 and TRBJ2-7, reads EPEVTQTPSHQVTQMGQEVILRCVPISNHLYFYWYRQILGQKVEFLVSFYNNEISEKSEIFDDQFSVERPDGSNFTLKIRSTKLEDSAMYFCASRISRGLSSYEQYFGPGTRLTVT.

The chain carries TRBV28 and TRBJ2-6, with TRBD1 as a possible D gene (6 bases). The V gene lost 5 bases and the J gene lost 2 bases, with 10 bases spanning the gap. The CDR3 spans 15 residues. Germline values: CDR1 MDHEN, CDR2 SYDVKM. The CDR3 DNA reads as TGTGCCAGCAGTATTGGGGGCGCTGGGGCCAACGTCCTGACTTTC. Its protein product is CASSIGGAGANVLTF.

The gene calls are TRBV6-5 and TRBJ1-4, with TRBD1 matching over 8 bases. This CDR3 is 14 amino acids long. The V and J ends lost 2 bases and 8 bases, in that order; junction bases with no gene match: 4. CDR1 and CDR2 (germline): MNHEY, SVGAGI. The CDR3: CASSYVRGREKLFF. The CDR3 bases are TGTGCCAGCAGTTACGTCAGGGGGCGGGAAAAACTGTTTTTT.

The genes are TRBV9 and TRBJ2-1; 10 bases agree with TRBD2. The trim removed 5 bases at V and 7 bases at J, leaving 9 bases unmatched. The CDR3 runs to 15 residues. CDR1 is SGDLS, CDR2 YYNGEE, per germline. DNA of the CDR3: TGTGCCAGCAGTAGGGCTAGCGGGAGTGGAAATGAGCAGTTCTTC. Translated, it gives CASSRASGSGNEQFF.

The CDR3 reads CASSIHSYEQYF. CDR3 nucleotides: TGTGCCAGCAGCATTCACTCCTACGAGCAGTACTTC. The chain combines TRBV6-6 with TRBJ2-7; unclear D gene. The CDR3 runs 12 residues. In germline, CDR1 is MNHNY, CDR2 SVGAGI (reference sequence). The V gene lost 6 bases and the J gene lost 0 bases, with 6 bases spanning the gap.

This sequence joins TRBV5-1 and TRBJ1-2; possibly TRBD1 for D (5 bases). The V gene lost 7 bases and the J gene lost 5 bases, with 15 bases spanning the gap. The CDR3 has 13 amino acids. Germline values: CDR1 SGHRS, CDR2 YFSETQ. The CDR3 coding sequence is TGCGCCAGCGGGAGGGGCACGGGTTATGGCTACACCTTC. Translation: CASGRGTGYGYTF.

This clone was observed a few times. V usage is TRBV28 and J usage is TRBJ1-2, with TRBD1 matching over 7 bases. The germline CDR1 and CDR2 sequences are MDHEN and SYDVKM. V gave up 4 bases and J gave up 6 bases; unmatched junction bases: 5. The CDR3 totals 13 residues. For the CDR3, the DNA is TGTGCCAGCAGTTCCCACAGGGGTGATGGCTACACCTTC. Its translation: CASSSHRGDGYTF.

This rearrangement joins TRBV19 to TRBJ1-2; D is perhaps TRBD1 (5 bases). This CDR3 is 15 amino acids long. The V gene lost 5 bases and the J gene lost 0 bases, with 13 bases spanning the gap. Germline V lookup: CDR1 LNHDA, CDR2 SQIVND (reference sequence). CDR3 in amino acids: CASSPRGVTNYGYTF. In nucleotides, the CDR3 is TGTGCCAGTAGTCCGCGGGGGGTTACTAACTATGGCTACACCTTC.

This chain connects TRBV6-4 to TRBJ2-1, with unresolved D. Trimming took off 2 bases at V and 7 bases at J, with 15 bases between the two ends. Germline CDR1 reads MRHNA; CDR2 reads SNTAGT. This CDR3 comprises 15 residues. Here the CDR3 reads CASSDLTPGRNEQFF. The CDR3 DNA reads TGTGCCAGCAGTGACCTGACTCCGGGTCGAAATGAGCAGTTCTTC.

The CDR3 protein is CATSRERTAGGYTF. DNA for the CDR3: TGTGCCACCAGCAGAGAGCGGACAGCCGGTGGCTACACCTTC. The chain uses TRBV15 and TRBJ1-2; weak D call: TRBD1 (6 bases). CDR1 and CDR2 (germline): LNHNV, YYDKDF (reference sequence). The V gene lost 0 bases and the J gene lost 7 bases, with 12 bases spanning the gap. This CDR3 is built from 14 residues.

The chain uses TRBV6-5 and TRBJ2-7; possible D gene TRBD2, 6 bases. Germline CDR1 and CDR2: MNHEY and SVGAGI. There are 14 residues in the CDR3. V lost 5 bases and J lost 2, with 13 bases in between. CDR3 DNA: TGTGCCAGCAGTGGGCCAGGAGGGACCTACGAGCAGTACTTC. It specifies CASSGPGGTYEQYF.

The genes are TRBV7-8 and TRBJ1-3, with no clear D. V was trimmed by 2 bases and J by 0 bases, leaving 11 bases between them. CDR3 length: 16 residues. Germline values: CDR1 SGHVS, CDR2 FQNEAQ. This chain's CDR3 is CASSLNRAHSGNTIYF. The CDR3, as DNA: TGTGCCAGCAGCTTAAACAGAGCCCACTCTGGAAACACCATATATTTT.